The source of this T cell receptor beta chain is a study of regulatory T cells in long-lasting Graves disease (dated by TCRdb to about 2021). Some background on the complete study: Antithyroid drugs had been taken for less than 3 months by newly diagnosed Graves' disease patients. TCR sequencing covered around 13 persistent and roughly 20 newly diagnosed Graves' disease patients, approximately 33 samples in total. Persistent Graves' disease patients were compared with newly diagnosed Graves' disease patients by peripheral blood TCR sequencing and RNA sequencing. The study was conducted in China and was registered as a clinical trial.

This clonotype was seen ten or more times. Its antigen is not yet known. No clone much larger than this one lies a single base away; base qualities are absent. Beyond this particular receptor, the publication reports: Peripheral blood alone was examined, since thyroid tissue, which constituted the primary lesion, could not be accessed. Sequencing and analysis were limited to the TCR beta chain. Compared with newly diagnosed patients, persistent Graves' disease patients had lower TCR Shannon entropy and fewer highly expanded clones, which suggests clonal expansion. TRBV28, TRBJ1-2 and TRBJ2-5 were preferentially used in persistent disease, while TRBV20-1 and TRBJ2-1 were favored in newly diagnosed disease. Persistent patients shared more public clonotypes among themselves (under 3,000) than newly diagnosed patients did (about 970). The small sample size was acknowledged by the authors as a limitation that may reduce accuracy.

Reading the germline V gene gives CDR1 MNHGY and CDR2 SVAAGI. Between the V and J ends, shortened by 3 bases and 9 bases respectively, the junction contains 12 bases. Including cysteine and phenylalanine, the CDR3 has 13 amino acids. Only CDR3 DNA remains: 39 bases, in frame from the first base. To prepare the library, multiplex PCR was applied. Sequencing relied on an Illumina HiSeq 4000. iRepertoire HTBI primers and Arm-PCR amplification of CDR3 regions were used to construct TCR beta libraries. Before sequencing, the PCR products underwent gel purification. From the authors' description of their analysis: Gene usage analysis of CDR3 amino acid clonotypes used the roughly 60 TRBV and about 14 TRBJ segments found across samples. COPE and FqMerger were used to merge filtered high-quality paired reads into contigs. BLAST was used to align contigs to the IMGT TRBV, TRBD and TRBJ reference genes, and CDR3 was defined following IMGT. Any clonotype with a frequency above 0.1% was classified as a highly expanded clone. Shannon entropy was used to measure repertoire diversity, and the Gini coefficient was used to measure V-J evenness. A clonotype was considered public if more than one individual shared it. TCRdb cleaned the public reads at Q25 with fastp, built clones with MiXCR and kept in-frame beta chains. Each CDR3 protein appears once, grouped with its most common genes and DNA. TCRdb, not the original authors, processed these V and J calls. The sample has under 500,000 distinct CDR3 sequences on record, over 15% of them singletons. The top ten clonotypes cover approximately 12% of the sample.

The time point label for this specimen denotes: newly diagnosed GD, antithyroid drugs for less than 3 months. RNA was extracted from PBMCs in TRIzol for both TCR sequencing and RNA sequencing. The diagnosis of Graves' disease was made according to American Thyroid Association guidelines. The patients came from an endocrinology department in Xi'an, China. Each patient gave 9 to 10 milliliters of peripheral blood, collected in an EDTA anticoagulant tube. PBMCs were isolated by Ficoll Paque Plus density gradient separation without further T cell sorting. An Agilent 2100 Bioanalyzer and agarose gel were used to assess RNA quality, and a NanoDrop 2000 was used to measure RNA concentration. In addition, the sample was reused for a study of T cells in Graves' hyperthyroidism and ophthalmopathy. That second publication adds: Stable Graves' hyperthyroidism was defined as no progression to ophthalmopathy during 18 months of follow-up. Hyperthyroidism patients were newly diagnosed, had a disease duration of under 2 months, and were aged 18 to 65 years. Any patient with an uncontrolled infection, another autoimmune disease, pregnancy or lactation was excluded. Diagnoses relied on clinical symptoms, serum thyroxine and TRAb, thyroid ultrasound and orbital computed tomography. For the first round of RT-PCR on the TCR CDR3, the HTBI primer set was used together with the Qiagen OneStep RT-PCR kit. Most expanded thyroid clonotypes (frequency above 0.001) were also detected in blood, a finding suggesting that blood repertoires may reflect thyroid immune responses. A 13 V-J signature model separated ophthalmopathy from stable hyperthyroidism, with about 90% sensitivity and roughly 84% specificity in cross-validation and 80%/75% in testing. During validation, the model predicted progression to ophthalmopathy a median of approximately 7 months ahead of onset, with almost 71% sensitivity and around 73% specificity. A discovery cohort of roughly 100 patients, about 43 with Graves' ophthalmopathy and fewer than 65 with stable Graves' hyperthyroidism, was used to find distinguishing TCR V-J signatures. Prospective prediction of ophthalmopathy was tested in an independent validation cohort of 18 to 20 hyperthyroidism patients and 15 to 17 patients who later progressed to ophthalmopathy. The 95 to 100 discovery patients were randomly split 7:3 into training and test sets. The study also compared thyroid tissue and blood T-cell repertoires from 5 to 7 Graves' hyperthyroidism patients. After sampling, hyperthyroidism patients received methimazole starting at 30 mg daily, and ophthalmopathy patients received high-dose intravenous methylprednisolone. Libraries were constructed in a second round of multiplex PCR, after which size selection and purification were performed. Sequencing of the libraries was done on an Illumina HiSeq2000 using paired-end 100 bp reads. SOAPnuke was used to process the raw data, removing reads that contained adapters or uncalled bases, had a mean Phred below 15, or lacked an exact match to the constant primer or identifier. High-quality paired reads were merged with COPE v1.2.5, and unique nucleotide sequences were defined as clonotypes. MiTCR v1.1 was used to align the clonotypes against IMGT TRBV, TRBD and TRBJ reference segments. The analysis was restricted to V-J combinations with a frequency above 0.0001, which together covered 98% to 99.2% of the repertoires. A TCS score was defined as the ratio of F50 (clonal expansion) to E x V (chaos), with BLOSUM62-based TCRdist applied between CDR3 peptides within each V-J. Welch's t-statistics and random forest reduced fewer than 550 V-J features to 13, which were used in a naive Bayes classifier (R e1071). No statistical method was used to set the sample size in advance, and investigators knew the group allocation. According to the paper, TCR Vbeta CDR3 sequencing was carried out on 135 peripheral blood samples, which came from about 45 ophthalmopathy, around 75 hyperthyroidism and roughly 17 progressor patients.

This clonotype was sampled from a woman in her 30s with Graves disease. Donor details come from another sample of the same person, matched by shared clones. The sequenced sample was peripheral blood mononuclear cells (PBMCs), obtained at new diagnosis, from a patient treated with antithyroid drugs. The rearrangement combines TRBV6-9 with TRBJ2-1; a confident D gene designation cannot be given. CDR3 reads: CASSYRIGSEQFF. The DNA sequence is TGTGCCAGCAGTTACCGCATCGGATCTGAGCAGTTCTTC.